These 20 T cell receptor beta chains were all obtained from the same sample, sequenced in a study of T-cell reconstitution after alpha-beta-depleted transplantation in children. Unique molecular identifiers were used to barcode this TCRbeta library. MiXCR was run by TCRdb on the PCR reads, yielding one entry per CDR3 protein. Among 580,000 or so distinct CDR3 sequences listed, 23% were seen once. The source was PBMCs, mostly from graft donor cells, collected 360 days after TCRalphabeta/CD19-depleted stem cell transplant. All receptors come from a boy under three years old who had a stem cell transplant for acute myeloid leukemia, so the T cells may come from the graft donor.

This clonotype was seen many times. This rearrangement joins TRBV29-1 to TRBJ2-5, with unresolved D. V was shortened by 4 bases and J by 5 bases, with 8 bases between the two germline ends. CDR3 length: 11 amino acids. CDR1 is SQVTM, CDR2 ANQGSEA, per germline. In DNA, the CDR3 is TGCAGCGTTGGTGTAAGGGAGACCCAGTACTTC. The encoded protein is CSVGVRETQYF.

This clonotype has only a few counts. The V and J genes are TRBV20-1 and TRBJ1-4; 7 bases align to TRBD1. Germline CDR1 DFQATT, CDR2 SNEGSKA (reference sequence). The CDR3 runs 13 residues. The V segment lost 3 bases and the J segment 6 bases; nucleotides outside the gene matches: 4. In nucleotides, the CDR3 is TGCAGTGCTAGGACAGGGTCGGATGAAAAACTGTTTTTT. As protein: CSARTGSDEKLFF.

In its sample, this clonotype was seen many times. The chain carries TRBV6-1 and TRBJ2-3; 14 bases are a match to TRBD2. Unmatched junction bases numbered 8, after V lost 7 bases and J lost 5 bases. CDR1 is MNHNS, CDR2 SASEGT, per germline. This CDR3 comprises 16 residues. The DNA of the CDR3 is TGTGCCAGCACACAGACTAGCGGGGGGGCCGGAGATACGCAGTATTTT. Translating it yields CASTQTSGGAGDTQYF.

The chain uses TRBV7-2 and TRBJ2-5, with a weak D call TRBD1 (5 bases). This CDR3 is built from 15 residues. Trimming left V 3 bases short and J 0 bases short, with 11 bases between. Per the germline V gene, CDR1 is SGHTA and CDR2 is FQGNSA. This CDR3 is CASSLGRVYQETQYF. DNA of the CDR3: TGTGCCAGCAGCTTGGGCAGGGTGTACCAAGAGACCCAGTACTTC.

Remarks on this clonotype: In this CDR3 the conserved last residue, phenylalanine or tryptophan, is missing, so a read error is likely. CDR3 loop: CSAAGYSGNTIYS. DNA of the CDR3: TGCAGCGCAGCAGGGTACTCTGGAAACACCATATATTCT. The rearrangement joins TRBV29-1 to TRBJ1-3; D might be TRBD1 (5 bases). CDR3 length: 13 residues. CDR1 is SQVTM, CDR2 ANQGSEA, per germline. V shed 7 bases and J shed 0 bases, with 10 bases lying between them.

The CDR3 region is CSALSEASAPVEQFF. CDR3 coding DNA: TGCAGTGCCCTGTCCGAGGCTAGCGCCCCGGTGGAGCAGTTCTTC. The V call is TRBV20-1, the J call TRBJ2-1; the D gene is possibly TRBD2 (6 bases). The CDR3 consists of 15 residues. Germline loops: CDR1 DFQATT, CDR2 SNEGSKA (reference sequence). V lost 6 bases to trimming and J lost 10 bases, with 25 bases between them.

This clonotype occurred many times. This sequence joins TRBV6-5 and TRBJ1-4, with D unresolved. V lost 4 bases and J lost 5, with 11 bases in between. This CDR3 contains 14 residues. Germline V CDR1 and CDR2: MNHEY, SVGAGI. The CDR3 sequence is CASSWRSPNEKLFF. The CDR3 DNA reads TGTGCCAGCAGTTGGAGGTCTCCCAATGAAAAACTGTTTTTT.

The chain employs TRBV6-1 and TRBJ2-5; 7 bases are shared with TRBD1. Trimming took 6 bases from V and 3 from J; bases not matched to a gene: 10. The CDR3 covers 15 residues. The germline gives CDR1 MNHNS, CDR2 SASEGT. CDR3: CASSPSRQGKETQYF. CDR3 DNA: TGTGCCAGCAGCCCCTCCAGACAGGGCAAAGAGACCCAGTACTTC.

This clonotype was counted many times. The chain employs TRBV20-1 and TRBJ2-1; D remains unclear. Trimming stripped 5 bases from V and 5 bases from J, with 4 bases between. The CDR3 length is 10 residues. Germline V gives CDR1 DFQATT, CDR2 SNEGSKA (reference sequence). CDR3 protein: CSAVNNEQFF. DNA of the CDR3: TGCAGTGCTGTGAACAATGAGCAGTTCTTC.

This clonotype has only a few counts. The genes are TRBV10-3 and TRBJ1-5, with D unclear. Germline loops: CDR1 ENHRY, CDR2 SYGVKD. This CDR3 comprises 13 residues. V dropped 3 bases and J dropped 3 bases, with 6 bases sitting between them. As DNA, the CDR3 is TGTGCCATCAGTGACAGCTACAATCAGCCCCAGCATTTT. Translated, it gives CAISDSYNQPQHF.

This clonotype was recorded many times. V and J are TRBV7-3 and TRBJ2-3, with a possible D match to TRBD1 (6 bases). Germline values: CDR1 SGHTA, CDR2 FQGTGA. With 4 bases removed from V and 5 bases from J, the gap between germline ends came to 13 bases. The CDR3 spans 14 residues. The CDR3 bases are TGTGCCAGCAGCTCGCCGGGACAATTAGATACGCAGTATTTT. The encoded protein is CASSSPGQLDTQYF.

This clonotype has a handful of counts. V gene TRBV7-2 combines with J gene TRBJ2-4, with TRBD2 identical over 9 bases. Germline CDR1 and CDR2: SGHTA and FQGNSA. V gave up 1 base and J gave up 3 bases; unmatched junction bases: 4. The CDR3 covers 16 residues. This CDR3 reads CASSLVTSGLKNIQYF. The CDR3 DNA reads TGTGCCAGCAGCTTAGTTACTAGCGGGCTCAAAAACATTCAGTACTTC.

This clonotype was observed a handful of times. In DNA, the CDR3 is TGTGCCAGCAGCCTGGACAGGGGAATGAACACTGAAGCTTTCTTT. As protein: CASSLDRGMNTEAFF. The chain carries TRBV27 and TRBJ1-1; TRBD1 agrees at 9 bases. CDR3 size: 15 residues. V shed 6 bases and J 0 bases; nucleotides not matched to a gene: 5. CDR1 MNHEY and CDR2 SMNVEV come from the germline V gene (reference sequence).

The V call is TRBV6-1, the J call TRBJ1-2; TRBD1 matches at 9 bases. Germline loops: CDR1 MNHNS, CDR2 SASEGT. The J segment lost 4 bases and the V segment lost 5 bases, leaving 14 bases of the junction unmatched. CDR3 size: 17 residues. The CDR3 protein is CASSRPGTGKEGYGYTF. The DNA of the CDR3 is TGTGCCAGCAGTCGTCCCGGGACAGGGAAGGAGGGCTATGGCTACACCTTC.

This clonotype showed up just once. The chain recombines TRBV29-1 with TRBJ2-3, with 8 bases fitting TRBD1. The CDR3 covers 19 residues. Germline values: CDR1 SQVTM, CDR2 ANQGSEA. With 1 base clipped from V and 0 bases from J, the junction kept 15 bases outside the gene matches. CDR3 amino acids: CSVEVTGTGARTSTDTQYF. CDR3 DNA: TGCAGCGTTGAAGTTACCGGGACAGGCGCACGCACGAGCACAGATACGCAGTATTTT.

This clonotype was seen many times. CDR3 coding DNA: TGCGCCAGCAGCCGCAGTTGGGACAGCAATCAGCCCCAGCATTTT. Protein: CASSRSWDSNQPQHF. The chain uses TRBV4-3 and TRBJ1-5; maybe TRBD1 (5 bases). Germline V CDR1 and CDR2: LGHNA, YSLEER. There are 15 residues in the CDR3. Trimming cost V 4 bases and J 1 base, with 11 bases left between them.

This clonotype came up a few times. The V and J genes are TRBV29-1 and TRBJ1-2, with no clear D. V was shortened by 5 bases and J by 2 bases, with 9 bases between the two germline ends. Germline-derived CDR1 and CDR2 are SQVTM and ANQGSEA. The CDR3 contains 12 residues. The CDR3 DNA reads TGCAGCGTTTCCCCACAGAACTATGGCTACACCTTC. Translated: CSVSPQNYGYTF.

In its sample, this clonotype was seen many times. The chain uses TRBV25-1 and TRBJ2-1, with D uncertain. The CDR3 sequence is 12 residues long. Trimming removed 10 bases from V and 0 bases from J, with 7 bases in between. The V gene's germline CDR1 is MGHDK and CDR2 SYGVNS. CDR3 DNA: TGTGCCACTTCGGGCTCCTACAATGAGCAGTTCTTC. Residues: CATSGSYNEQFF.

V is TRBV5-1 and J is TRBJ2-5; no reliable D call. Germline lookup yields CDR1 SGHRS and CDR2 YFSETQ. The CDR3 totals 14 residues. V was shortened by 0 bases and J by 2 bases, with 8 bases between the two germline ends. CDR3 coding DNA: TGCGCCAGCAGCTTGGGGACCGAGCAAGAGACCCAGTACTTC. It specifies CASSLGTEQETQYF.

This clonotype was detected a few times. The rearrangement joins TRBV6-1 to TRBJ2-3, with D uncertain. CDR3 size: 13 residues. Germline assignment: CDR1 MNHNS and CDR2 SASEGT. With 4 bases removed from V and 6 bases from J, the gap between germline ends came to 11 bases. The CDR3 nucleotides read TGTGCCAGCAGTGTACACAAAGCGGATACGCAGTATTTT. It codes for CASSVHKADTQYF.